The 15 T cell receptor beta chains listed next were all sequenced from one sample in a study of T cells in Graves' hyperthyroidism and ophthalmopathy. The investigators amplified TCR beta CDR3 regions from RNA transcripts. RT-PCR in the first round (using the HTBI primer set) targeted the TCR CDR3. TCRdb ran MiXCR on the multiplex PCR reads and lists one entry per CDR3 protein. The table has approximately 380,000 distinct CDR3 sequences, roughly an eighth seen once. Sequenced sample: blood. The receptors come from a man over 45 with Graves' ophthalmopathy.

The chain has TRBV7-8 and TRBJ1-1; maybe TRBD1 (5 bases). This CDR3 contains 13 residues. CDR1 is SGHVS and CDR2 is FQNEAQ in the germline V gene. Trimming cost V 5 bases and J 12 bases, with 19 bases left between them. CDR3 DNA sequence: TGTGCCAGCAGCCCCGATGGAGGGGTTCTTACTTTCTTT. The encoded protein is CASSPDGGVLTFF.

Many counts were recorded for this clonotype. The V gene is TRBV12-3 or TRBV12-4, the J gene TRBJ1-1, with 7 bases aligning to TRBD1. The V and J ends lost 5 bases and 0 bases, in that order; junction bases with no gene match: 9. The CDR3 runs to 16 residues. CDR3 protein: CASSPGGQGVNTEAFF. The CDR3 bases are TGTGCCAGCAGTCCAGGGGGGCAGGGGGTGAACACTGAAGCTTTCTTT.

This clonotype has ten or more counts. The V gene is TRBV12-5, the J gene TRBJ2-1; D may be TRBD1 (6 bases). The germline V gene has CDR1 LGHNT and CDR2 FRNRAP. V shed 3 bases and J shed 8 bases, with 11 bases lying between them. The length of the CDR3 is 13 residues. Written as DNA, the CDR3 is TGTGCTAGTGGTTTTAGTCACAGGGATGAGCAGTTCTTC. It translates to CASGFSHRDEQFF. Complete variable domain (other parts from reference TRBV12-5 and TRBJ2-1): DARVTQTPRHKVTEMGQEVTMRCQPILGHNTVFWYRQTMMQGLELLAYFRNRAPLDDSGMPKDRFSAEMPDATLATLKIQPSEPRDSAVYFCASGFSHRDEQFFGPGTRLTVL.

V gene TRBV5-1 combines with J gene TRBJ1-2, with a tentative D call TRBD1 (5 bases). The CDR3 is made up of 15 amino acids. Per germline, CDR1 SGHRS and CDR2 YFSETQ. Trimming took 0 bases from V and 0 from J, leaving 9 bases between them. The CDR3: CASSLEGVTNYGYTF. As DNA, the CDR3 is TGCGCCAGCAGCTTGGAAGGGGTCACTAACTATGGCTACACCTTC.

This chain joins TRBV6-1 and TRBJ2-1; a possible D gene is TRBD1 (6 bases). V was trimmed by 1 base and J by 3 bases, leaving 13 bases between them. Germline lookup yields CDR1 MNHNS and CDR2 SASEGT. The length of the CDR3 is 16 residues. The CDR3 coding sequence is TGTGCCAGCAGTGAAGTTTGGGGGCCGGACTACAATGAGCAGTTCTTC. It is translated as CASSEVWGPDYNEQFF.

This clonotype was recorded many times. This chain joins TRBV7-9 and TRBJ2-7; the match to TRBD1 covers 9 bases. In germline, CDR1 is SEHNR, CDR2 FQNEAQ (reference sequence). The CDR3 spans 14 residues. The ends lost 5 bases at V and 3 bases at J; junction bases unmatched: 5. The CDR3 DNA sequence: TGTGCCAGCAGCCGCTGGGACAGGGTCTACGAGCAGTACTTC. Its protein product is CASSRWDRVYEQYF.

In its sample, this clonotype was seen many times. The V gene is TRBV6-2 or TRBV6-3, the J gene TRBJ2-5; perhaps TRBD2 as D (5 bases). Germline CDR1 MNHEY, CDR2 SVGEGT. This CDR3 region has 12 residues. The V end was cut by 4 bases, the J end by 7 bases, with 10 bases between. In nucleotides, the CDR3 is TGTGCCAGCAGTTGGGATCGGGGGACCCAGTACTTC. Amino acid sequence: CASSWDRGTQYF.

This chain joins TRBV28 and TRBJ2-3, with 10 bases that match TRBD1. CDR3 length: 15 residues. J was trimmed by 2 bases and V by 4 bases; bases with no gene match: 3. The germline V gene has CDR1 MDHEN and CDR2 SYDVKM. The CDR3 spells CASSSGTGVTDTQYF. The CDR3 DNA reads TGTGCCAGCAGTTCCGGGACAGGGGTCACAGATACGCAGTATTTT.

This clonotype appeared many times. The chain employs TRBV11-2 and TRBJ2-7; 8 bases align to TRBD1. From germline, CDR1 is SGHAT and CDR2 FQNNGV. The length of the CDR3 is 17 residues. V was clipped by 1 base and J by 0 bases; unmatched bases: 8. CDR3 residues: CASSLGKGQGSSYEQYF. Here the CDR3 DNA reads TGTGCCAGCAGCTTAGGAAAAGGACAGGGTAGCTCCTACGAGCAGTACTTC.

Many counts were recorded for this clonotype. The chain joins TRBV12-3 or TRBV12-4 to TRBJ1-1; no clear D gene. The CDR3 has 12 amino acids. The V end was cut by 3 bases, the J end by 8 bases, with 10 bases between. As DNA, the CDR3 is TGTGCCAGCAGTTTTGGCTTATGGGAAGCTTTCTTT. It encodes CASSFGLWEAFF.

This clonotype was observed a few times. The CDR3 DNA is TGTGCCAGCAGGGGCCTGGTACAGCTTAATGAAAAACTGTTTTTT. Its translation: CASRGLVQLNEKLFF. This rearrangement joins TRBV28 to TRBJ1-4; no clear D gene. The CDR3 has 15 residues. Trimming took 6 bases from V and 4 from J, leaving 15 bases between them. Germline loops: CDR1 MDHEN, CDR2 SYDVKM.

The CDR3 DNA sequence: TGTGCCAGCAGCTTATCTTCAGGGGCGTCTGGAAACACCATATATTTT. Encoded protein: CASSLSSGASGNTIYF. V is TRBV7-2 and J is TRBJ1-3; tentative D call: TRBD1 (6 bases). This CDR3 has 16 residues. Trimming stripped 2 bases from V and 1 base from J, with 12 bases between. The germline V gene encodes CDR1 SGHTA and CDR2 FQGNSA. The entire variable domain, with the rest obtained from reference TRBV7-2 and TRBJ1-3, is as follows: GAGVSQSPSNKVTEKGKDVELRCDPISGHTALYWYRQSLGQGLEFLIYFQGNSAPDKSGLPSDRFSAERTGGSVSTLTIQRTQQEDSAVYLCASSLSSGASGNTIYFGEGSWLTVV.

This clonotype appeared many times. The chain is built from TRBV6-1 and TRBJ2-7, with D possibly matching TRBD2 (6 bases). Trimming shortened V by 9 bases and J by 3 bases, and 21 bases separated the two germline ends. The CDR3 totals 15 residues. Germline V gene sequence: CDR1 MNHNS, CDR2 SASEGT. Here the CDR3 reads CARPGVGGELYEQYF. The CDR3 DNA reads TGTGCCAGACCGGGGGTCGGAGGGGAGCTCTACGAGCAGTACTTC.

The table lists this clonotype with many counts. The chain links TRBV28 to TRBJ2-5; D is perhaps TRBD2 (6 bases). There are 14 residues in the CDR3. CDR1 is MDHEN and CDR2 is SYDVKM in the germline V gene. Trimming removed 2 bases from V and 1 base from J, with 8 bases in between. The CDR3 sequence is CASSLAGPQETQYF. The CDR3 DNA sequence: TGTGCCAGCAGTTTAGCGGGGCCCCAAGAGACCCAGTACTTC.

This rearrangement joins TRBV12-3 or TRBV12-4 to TRBJ2-1; 8 bases fit TRBD1. The CDR3 consists of 16 residues. The V and J ends lost 4 bases and 6 bases, in that order; junction bases with no gene match: 11. In nucleotides, the CDR3 is TGTGCCAGCAGTTACTCGGGCACAGGGGGGCCCAATGAGCAGTTCTTC. Its protein is CASSYSGTGGPNEQFF.